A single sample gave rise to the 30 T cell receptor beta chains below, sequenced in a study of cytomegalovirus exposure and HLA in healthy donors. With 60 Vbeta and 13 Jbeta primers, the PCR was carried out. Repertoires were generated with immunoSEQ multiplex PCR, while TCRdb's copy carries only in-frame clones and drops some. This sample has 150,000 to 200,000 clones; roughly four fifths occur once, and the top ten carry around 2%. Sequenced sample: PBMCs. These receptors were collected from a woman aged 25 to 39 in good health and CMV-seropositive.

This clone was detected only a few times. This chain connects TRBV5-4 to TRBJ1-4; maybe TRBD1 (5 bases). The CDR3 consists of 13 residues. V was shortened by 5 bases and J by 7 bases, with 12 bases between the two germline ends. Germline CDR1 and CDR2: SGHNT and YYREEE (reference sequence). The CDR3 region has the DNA TGTGCCAGCAGTTTGCGAAGGGGTGAAAAACTGTTTTTT. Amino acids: CASSLRRGEKLFF.

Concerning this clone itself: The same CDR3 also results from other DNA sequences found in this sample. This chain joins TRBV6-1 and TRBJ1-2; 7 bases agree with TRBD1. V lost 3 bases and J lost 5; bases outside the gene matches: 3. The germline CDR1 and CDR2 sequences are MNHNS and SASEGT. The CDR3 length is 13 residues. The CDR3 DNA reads TGTGCCAGCAGTGAGACAGGGATTTATGGCTACACCTTC. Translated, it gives CASSETGIYGYTF.

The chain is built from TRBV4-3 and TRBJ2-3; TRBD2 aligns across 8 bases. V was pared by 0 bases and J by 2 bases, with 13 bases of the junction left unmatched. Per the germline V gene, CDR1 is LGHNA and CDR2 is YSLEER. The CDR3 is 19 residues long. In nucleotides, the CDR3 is TGCGCCAGCAGCCAAGATGGGCCGACCTCGGGGGGGGACACAGATACGCAGTATTTT. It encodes CASSQDGPTSGGDTDTQYF.

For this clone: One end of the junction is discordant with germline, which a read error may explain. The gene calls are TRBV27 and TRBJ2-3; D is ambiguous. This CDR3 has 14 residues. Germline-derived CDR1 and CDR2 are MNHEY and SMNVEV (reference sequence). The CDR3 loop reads CASSLFRSTDTQYF. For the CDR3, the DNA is TGTGCCAGCAGCTTATTCAGGAGCACAGATACGCAGTATTTT.

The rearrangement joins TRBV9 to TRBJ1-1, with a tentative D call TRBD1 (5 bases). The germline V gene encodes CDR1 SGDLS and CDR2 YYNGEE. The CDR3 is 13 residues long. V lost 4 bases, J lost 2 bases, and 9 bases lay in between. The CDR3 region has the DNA TGTGCCAGCAGCCCCCAGGGTAACACTGAAGCTTTCTTT. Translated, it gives CASSPQGNTEAFF.

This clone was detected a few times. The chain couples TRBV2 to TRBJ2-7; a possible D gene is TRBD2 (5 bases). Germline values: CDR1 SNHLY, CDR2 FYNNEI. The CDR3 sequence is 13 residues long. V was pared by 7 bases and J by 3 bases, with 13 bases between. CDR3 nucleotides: TGTGCCAGCAAGGCGCCGAGCGGCTACGAGCAGTACTTC. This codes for CASKAPSGYEQYF. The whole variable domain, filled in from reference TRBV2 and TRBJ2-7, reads EPEVTQTPSHQVTQMGQEVILRCVPISNHLYFYWYRQILGQKVEFLVSFYNNEISEKSEIFDDQFSVERPDGSNFTLKIRSTKLEDSAMYFCASKAPSGYEQYFGPGTRLTVT.

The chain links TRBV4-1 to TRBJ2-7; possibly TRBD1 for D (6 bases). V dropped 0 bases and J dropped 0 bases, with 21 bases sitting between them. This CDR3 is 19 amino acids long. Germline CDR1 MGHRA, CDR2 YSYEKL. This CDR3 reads CASSQDSPEDSVSSYEQYF. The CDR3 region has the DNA TGCGCCAGCAGCCAAGATTCACCCGAGGACAGCGTAAGCTCCTACGAGCAGTACTTC.

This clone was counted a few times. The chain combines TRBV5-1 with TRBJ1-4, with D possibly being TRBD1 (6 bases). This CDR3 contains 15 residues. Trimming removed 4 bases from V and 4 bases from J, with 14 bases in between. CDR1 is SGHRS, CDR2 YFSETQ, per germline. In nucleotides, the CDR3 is TGCGCCAGCAGCCTTGGGGGCGCGGGTAATGAAAAACTGTTTTTT. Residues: CASSLGGAGNEKLFF.

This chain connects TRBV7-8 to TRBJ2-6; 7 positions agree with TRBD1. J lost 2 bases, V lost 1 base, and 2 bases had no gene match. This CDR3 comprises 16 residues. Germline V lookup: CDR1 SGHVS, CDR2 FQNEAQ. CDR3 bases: TGTGCCAGCAGCTTAGGTCAGGGGGCTGGGGCCAACGTCCTGACTTTC. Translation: CASSLGQGAGANVLTF. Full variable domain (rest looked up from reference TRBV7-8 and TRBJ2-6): GAGVSQSPRYKVAKRGQDVALRCDPISGHVSLFWYQQALGQGPEFLTYFQNEAQLDKSGLPSDRFFAERPEGSVSTLKIQRTQQEDSAVYLCASSLGQGAGANVLTFGAGSRLTVL.

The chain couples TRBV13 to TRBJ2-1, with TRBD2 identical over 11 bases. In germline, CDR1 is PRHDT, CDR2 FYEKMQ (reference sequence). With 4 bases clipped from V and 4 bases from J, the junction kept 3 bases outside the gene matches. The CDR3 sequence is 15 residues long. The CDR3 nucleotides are TGTGCCAGCAGCTCCACTAGCGGGGGTTACAATGAGCAGTTCTTC. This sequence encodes CASSSTSGGYNEQFF.

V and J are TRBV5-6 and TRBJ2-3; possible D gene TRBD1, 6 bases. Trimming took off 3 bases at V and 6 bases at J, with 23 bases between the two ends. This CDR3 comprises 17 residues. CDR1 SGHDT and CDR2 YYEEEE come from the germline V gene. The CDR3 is CASSSPRDISGWDTQYF. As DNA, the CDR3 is TGTGCCAGCAGCTCCCCCCGGGACATTTCCGGGTGGGATACGCAGTATTTT.

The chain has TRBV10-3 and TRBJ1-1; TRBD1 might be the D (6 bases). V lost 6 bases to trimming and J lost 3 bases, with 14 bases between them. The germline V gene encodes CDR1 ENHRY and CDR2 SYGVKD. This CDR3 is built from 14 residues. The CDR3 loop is CAIRVDRTYTEAFF. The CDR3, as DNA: TGTGCCATCAGGGTAGACAGGACTTACACTGAAGCTTTCTTT.

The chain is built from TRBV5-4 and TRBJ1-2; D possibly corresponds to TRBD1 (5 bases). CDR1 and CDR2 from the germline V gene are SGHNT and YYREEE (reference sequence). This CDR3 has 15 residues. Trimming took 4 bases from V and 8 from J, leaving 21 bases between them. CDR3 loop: CASSQGGREGLGYTF. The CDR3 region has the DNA TGTGCCAGCAGCCAGGGAGGCAGGGAGGGGTTAGGCTACACCTTC.

The CDR3 region is CASRGLRASGSMNEQYF. In nucleotides, the CDR3 is TGTGCCAGCAGGGGACTGCGGGCTAGCGGGAGTATGAACGAGCAGTACTTC. The V gene is TRBV27, the J gene TRBJ2-7; 10 nucleotides align to TRBD2. This CDR3 region has 17 residues. Germline-derived CDR1 and CDR2 are MNHEY and SMNVEV (reference sequence). The V segment lost 6 bases and the J segment 5 bases; nucleotides outside the gene matches: 16.

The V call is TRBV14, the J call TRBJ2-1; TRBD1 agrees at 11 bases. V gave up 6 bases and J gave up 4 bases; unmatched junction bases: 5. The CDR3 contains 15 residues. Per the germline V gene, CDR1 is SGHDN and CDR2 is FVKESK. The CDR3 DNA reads TGTGCCAGCAGTCCCGGGACAGGGGGATACAATGAGCAGTTCTTC. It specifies CASSPGTGGYNEQFF.

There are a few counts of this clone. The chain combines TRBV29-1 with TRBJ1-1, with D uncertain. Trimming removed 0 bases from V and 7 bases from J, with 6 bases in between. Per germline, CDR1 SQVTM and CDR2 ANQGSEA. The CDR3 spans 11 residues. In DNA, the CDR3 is TGCAGCGTTGAAGATAAGCGTGAAGCTTTCTTT. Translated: CSVEDKREAFF. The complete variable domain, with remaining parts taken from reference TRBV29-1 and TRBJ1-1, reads SAVISQKPSRDICQRGTSLTIQCQVDSQVTMMFWYRQQPGQSLTLIATANQGSEATYESGFVIDKFPISRPNLTFSTLTVSNMSPEDSSIYLCSVEDKREAFFGQGTRLTVV.

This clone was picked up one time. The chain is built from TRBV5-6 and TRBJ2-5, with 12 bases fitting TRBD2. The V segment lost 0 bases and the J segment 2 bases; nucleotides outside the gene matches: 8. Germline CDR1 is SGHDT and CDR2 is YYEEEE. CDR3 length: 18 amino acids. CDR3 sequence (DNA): TGTGCCAGCAGCTTGGGACTAGCGGGAGCCACCCAACAAGAGACCCAGTACTTC. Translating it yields CASSLGLAGATQQETQYF.

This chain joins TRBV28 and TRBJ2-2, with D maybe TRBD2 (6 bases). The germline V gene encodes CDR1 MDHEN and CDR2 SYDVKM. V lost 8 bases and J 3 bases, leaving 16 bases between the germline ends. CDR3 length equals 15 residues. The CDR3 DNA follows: TGTGCCAGCCGAACCCCAGCGGGTGACACCGGGGAGCTGTTTTTT. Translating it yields CASRTPAGDTGELFF.

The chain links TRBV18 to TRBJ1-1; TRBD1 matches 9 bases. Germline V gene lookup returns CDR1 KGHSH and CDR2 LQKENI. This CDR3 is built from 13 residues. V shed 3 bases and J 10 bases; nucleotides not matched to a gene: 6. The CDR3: CASSPNDRGVAFF. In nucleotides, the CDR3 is TGTGCCAGCTCACCTAACGACAGGGGGGTAGCTTTCTTT.

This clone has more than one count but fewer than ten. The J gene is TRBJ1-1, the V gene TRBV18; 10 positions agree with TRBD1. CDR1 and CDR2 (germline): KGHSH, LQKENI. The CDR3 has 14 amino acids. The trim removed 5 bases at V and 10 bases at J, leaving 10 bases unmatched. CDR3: CASSSDRGIRGAFF. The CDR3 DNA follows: TGTGCCAGCTCATCGGACAGGGGGATACGGGGAGCTTTCTTT. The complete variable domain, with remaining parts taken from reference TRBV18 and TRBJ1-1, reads NAGVMQNPRHLVRRRGQEARLRCSPMKGHSHVYWYRQLPEEGLKFMVYLQKENIIDESGMPKERFSAEFPKEGPSILRIQQVVRGDSAAYFCASSSDRGIRGAFFGQGTRLTVV.

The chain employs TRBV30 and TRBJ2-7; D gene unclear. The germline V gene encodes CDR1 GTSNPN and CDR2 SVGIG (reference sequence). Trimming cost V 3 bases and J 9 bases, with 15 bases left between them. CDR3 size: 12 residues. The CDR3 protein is CAWSETVSGQYF. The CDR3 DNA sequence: TGTGCCTGGAGCGAGACTGTCTCGGGGCAGTACTTC.

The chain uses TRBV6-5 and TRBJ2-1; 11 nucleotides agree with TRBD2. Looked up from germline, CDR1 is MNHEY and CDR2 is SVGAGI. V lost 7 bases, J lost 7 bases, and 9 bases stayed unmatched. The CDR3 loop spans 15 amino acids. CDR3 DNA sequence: TGTGCCAGCAAACGGGTTAGCGGGAGGGTAAATGAGCAGTTCTTC. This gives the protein CASKRVSGRVNEQFF.

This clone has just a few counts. The CDR3 DNA reads TGTGCCAGCAGCGAGGGATCCGCGACAGGGGGTTTTTCACCCCTCCACTTT. It codes for CASSEGSATGGFSPLHF. The gene calls are TRBV5-4 and TRBJ1-6, with 9 bases that match TRBD1. The ends lost 4 bases at V and 9 bases at J; junction bases unmatched: 14. CDR1 is SGHNT, CDR2 YYREEE, per germline (reference sequence). The CDR3 is 17 amino acids.

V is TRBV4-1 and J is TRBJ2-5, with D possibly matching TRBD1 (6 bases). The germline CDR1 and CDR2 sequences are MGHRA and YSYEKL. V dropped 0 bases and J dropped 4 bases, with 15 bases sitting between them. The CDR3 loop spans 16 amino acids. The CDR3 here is CASSQEGPRGGETQYF. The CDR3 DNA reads TGCGCCAGCAGCCAAGAAGGGCCGAGAGGGGGAGAGACCCAGTACTTC.

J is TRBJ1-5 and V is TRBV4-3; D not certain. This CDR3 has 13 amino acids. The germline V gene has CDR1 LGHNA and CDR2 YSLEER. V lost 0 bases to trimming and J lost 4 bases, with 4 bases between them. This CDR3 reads CASSQDQNQPQHF. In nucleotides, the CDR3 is TGCGCCAGCAGCCAAGATCAGAATCAGCCCCAGCATTTT.

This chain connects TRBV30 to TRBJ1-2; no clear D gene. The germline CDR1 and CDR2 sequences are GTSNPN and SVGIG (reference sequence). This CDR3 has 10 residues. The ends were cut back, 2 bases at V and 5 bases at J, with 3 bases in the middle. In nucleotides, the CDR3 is TGTGCCTGGAGTTCGTATGGCTACACCTTC. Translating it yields CAWSSYGYTF. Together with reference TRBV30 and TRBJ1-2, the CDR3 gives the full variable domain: SQTIHQWPATLVQPVGSPLSLECTVEGTSNPNLYWYRQAAGRGLQLLFYSVGIGQISSEVPQNLSASRPQDRQFILSSKKLLLSDSGFYLCAWSSYGYTFGSGTRLTVV.

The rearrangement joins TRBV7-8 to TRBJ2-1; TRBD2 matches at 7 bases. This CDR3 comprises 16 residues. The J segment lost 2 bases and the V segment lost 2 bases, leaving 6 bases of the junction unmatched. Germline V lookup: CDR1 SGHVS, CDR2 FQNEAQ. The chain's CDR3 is CASSLKLATTYNEQFF. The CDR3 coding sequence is TGTGCCAGCAGCTTAAAACTAGCGACTACCTACAATGAGCAGTTCTTC. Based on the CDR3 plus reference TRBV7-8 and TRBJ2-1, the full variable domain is GAGVSQSPRYKVAKRGQDVALRCDPISGHVSLFWYQQALGQGPEFLTYFQNEAQLDKSGLPSDRFFAERPEGSVSTLKIQRTQQEDSAVYLCASSLKLATTYNEQFFGPGTRLTVL.

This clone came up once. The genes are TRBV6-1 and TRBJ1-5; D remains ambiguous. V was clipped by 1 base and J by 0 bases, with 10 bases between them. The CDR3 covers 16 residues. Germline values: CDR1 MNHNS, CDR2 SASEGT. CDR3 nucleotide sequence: TGTGCCAGCAGTGAAGACGCGAGGGATAGCAATCAGCCCCAGCATTTT. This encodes CASSEDARDSNQPQHF.

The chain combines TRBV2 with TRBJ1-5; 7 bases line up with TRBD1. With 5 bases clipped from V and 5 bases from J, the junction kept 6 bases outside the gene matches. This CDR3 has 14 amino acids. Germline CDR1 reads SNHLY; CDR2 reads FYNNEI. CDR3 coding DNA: TGTGCCAGCAGTATAGACAGGGCTGATCAGCCCCAGCATTTT. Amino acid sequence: CASSIDRADQPQHF.

As DNA, the CDR3 is TGCGCCAGCAGCTTATACCAGGGGGGAGTTGGCACTGAAGCTTTCTTT. Translating it yields CASSLYQGGVGTEAFF. The genes are TRBV5-1 and TRBJ1-1; TRBD1 matches at 7 bases. J was trimmed by 4 bases and V by 2 bases; bases with no gene match: 11. This CDR3 is 16 amino acids long. Germline CDR1 and CDR2: SGHRS and YFSETQ. Using reference TRBV5-1 and TRBJ1-1 for the parts outside the CDR3, the full variable domain is KAGVTQTPRYLIKTRGQQVTLSCSPISGHRSVSWYQQTPGQGLQFLFEYFSETQRNKGNFPGRFSGRQFSNSRSEMNVSTLELGDSALYLCASSLYQGGVGTEAFFGQGTRLTVV.